The 22 T cell receptor beta chains given below trace back to one sample, sequenced in a study of cytomegalovirus exposure and HLA in healthy donors. Amplification used 60 Vbeta primers and 13 Jbeta primers. Produced via immunoSEQ multiplex PCR; TCRdb's table is partial and in-frame only. The table includes about 190,000 clones, roughly three quarters detected once. The sample was PBMCs. These receptors all stem from a woman between 18 and 30 years old in good health and CMV-seronegative.

The sample holds one count of this clone. The CDR3: CASSVVASSPETEAFF. Written as DNA, the CDR3 is TGTGCCAGCAGCGTAGTAGCATCGTCACCAGAGACTGAAGCTTTCTTT. The chain links TRBV9 to TRBJ1-1; D remains unclear. The CDR3 contains 16 residues. Looked up from germline, CDR1 is SGDLS and CDR2 is YYNGEE. Trimming took 0 bases from V and 5 from J, leaving 17 bases between them.

This rearrangement joins TRBV23-1 to TRBJ1-2, with TRBD1 matching over 7 bases. TRBV23-1 is labeled an ORF, and its function is uncertain. CDR3 length: 18 amino acids. J lost 3 bases, V lost 3 bases, and 16 bases had no gene match. CDR3 in DNA: TGCGCCAGCAGTCATTTCCGGGACAGACACTTTACCCACTATGGCTACACCTTC. Its protein product is CASSHFRDRHFTHYGYTF.

The chain has TRBV6-5 and TRBJ2-7; a possible D gene is TRBD2 (6 bases). Germline CDR1 and CDR2: MNHEY and SVGAGI. The CDR3 has 13 residues. Trimming cost V 7 bases and J 2 bases, with 12 bases left between them. The CDR3, as DNA: TGTGCCAGCACCCGGGGACTTCCCTACGAGCAGTACTTC. Residues: CASTRGLPYEQYF.

The rearrangement uses TRBV5-1 and TRBJ2-1; 7 positions agree with TRBD1. The CDR3 runs 13 residues. The V and J ends lost 7 bases and 6 bases, in that order; junction bases with no gene match: 7. Germline loops: CDR1 SGHRS, CDR2 YFSETQ. The CDR3 region has the DNA TGCGCCAGCGAAGACGACAGGGTCAATGAGCAGTTCTTC. Translation: CASEDDRVNEQFF.

CDR3 loop: CASYPGTRKETQYF. CDR3 in DNA: TGTGCCAGTTATCCCGGGACACGGAAAGAGACCCAGTACTTC. The chain joins TRBV28 to TRBJ2-5; D perhaps matches TRBD1 (6 bases). V dropped 9 bases and J dropped 3 bases, with 17 bases sitting between them. This CDR3 contains 14 residues. CDR1 is MDHEN, CDR2 SYDVKM, per germline. The full variable domain, in which reference TRBV28 and TRBJ2-5 provide the parts outside the CDR3, is DVKVTQSSRYLVKRTGEKVFLECVQDMDHENMFWYRQDPGLGLRLIYFSYDVKMKEKGDIPEGYSVSREKKERFSLILESASTNQTSMYLCASYPGTRKETQYFGPGTRLLVL.

V is TRBV5-6 and J is TRBJ1-2; maybe TRBD1 (5 bases). The CDR3 is 15 residues long. Germline lookup yields CDR1 SGHDT and CDR2 YYEEEE. The germline V and J ends were trimmed by 1 base and 6 bases, with 16 bases remaining between them. As DNA, the CDR3 is TGTGCCAGCAGCTTGTTGGGGCGTATTCCTCATGGCTACACCTTC. Its translation: CASSLLGRIPHGYTF.

This chain uses TRBV25-1 with TRBJ2-7; 7 bases are a match to TRBD1. Germline V CDR1 and CDR2: MGHDK, SYGVNS. The V gene end was trimmed by 2 bases and the J gene end by 6 bases; junction bases not matched to a gene: 7. The CDR3 contains 14 residues. The CDR3 region is CASSEEGAGSEQYF. DNA for the CDR3: TGTGCCAGCAGTGAAGAGGGGGCTGGAAGCGAGCAGTACTTC.

V is TRBV7-8 and J is TRBJ2-3, with 9 bases lining up with TRBD2. CDR1 SGHVS and CDR2 FQNEAQ come from the germline V gene. J gave up 0 bases and V 7 bases, and 17 bases lay outside the gene matches. The CDR3 totals 19 residues. This CDR3 is CASIPWGGGAGSSTDTQYF. In DNA, the CDR3 is TGTGCCAGCATCCCCTGGGGCGGGGGGGCGGGTTCTAGCACAGATACGCAGTATTTT.

V usage is TRBV25-1 and J usage is TRBJ2-7; no clear D gene. This CDR3 has 11 residues. Germline-derived CDR1 and CDR2 are MGHDK and SYGVNS. V gave up 3 bases and J gave up 7 bases, with 7 bases separating them. The CDR3 nucleotides read TGTGCCAGCAGTGATCTAGAGGAGCAGTACTTC. Protein: CASSDLEEQYF.

This clone was detected only once. The V and J genes are TRBV5-1 and TRBJ2-7; the match to TRBD1 covers 7 bases. CDR1 and CDR2 (germline): SGHRS, YFSETQ. The CDR3 runs 14 residues. The V and J ends lost 1 base and 2 bases, in that order; junction bases with no gene match: 3. The CDR3 sequence: CASSLTGDTYEQYF. In nucleotides, the CDR3 is TGCGCCAGCAGCTTGACAGGGGACACCTACGAGCAGTACTTC.

The chain combines TRBV5-6 with TRBJ1-3, with a possible D match to TRBD1 (6 bases). The CDR3 contains 16 residues. Looked up from germline, CDR1 is SGHDT and CDR2 is YYEEEE. V lost 0 bases and J 9 bases, leaving 19 bases between the germline ends. CDR3 sequence (DNA): TGTGCCAGCAGCTTGGCGGTTCAGGGGATCAGAATCACCATATATTTT. Encoded protein: CASSLAVQGIRITIYF.

The gene calls are TRBV6-1 and TRBJ1-6; D is undetermined. V lost 2 bases and J 5 bases, leaving 19 bases between the germline ends. The CDR3 consists of 18 residues. Germline CDR1 MNHNS, CDR2 SASEGT. The CDR3, as DNA: TGTGCCAGCAGTGAAATCCTTCTTAAGAGAGTCAATAATTCACCCCTCCACTTT. This sequence encodes CASSEILLKRVNNSPLHF.

The chain recombines TRBV9 with TRBJ1-5; 7 positions agree with TRBD1. Germline V gene lookup returns CDR1 SGDLS and CDR2 YYNGEE. Trimming took 4 bases from V and 8 from J; bases not matched to a gene: 12. The CDR3 covers 15 residues. CDR3 residues: CASSTTGLPREPQHF. CDR3 sequence (DNA): TGTGCCAGCAGCACGACAGGGTTGCCGAGGGAGCCCCAGCATTTT.

The rearrangement uses TRBV11-2 and TRBJ2-7; TRBD2 matches at 9 bases. Germline CDR1 is SGHAT and CDR2 is FQNNGV. The V gene end was trimmed by 5 bases and the J gene end by 6 bases; junction bases not matched to a gene: 11. The CDR3 runs 15 residues. This chain's CDR3 is CASSERKGLAVEQYF. CDR3 DNA sequence: TGTGCCAGCAGCGAAAGGAAGGGACTAGCAGTCGAGCAGTACTTC.

V and J are TRBV5-4 and TRBJ2-2, with D possibly TRBD2 on 5 matching bases. The ends were cut back, 3 bases at V and 0 bases at J, with 9 bases in the middle. CDR3 size: 15 residues. Per the germline V gene, CDR1 is SGHNT and CDR2 is YYREEE (reference sequence). CDR3 coding DNA: TGTGCCAGCAGCTCTGGACTGGCGAACACCGGGGAGCTGTTTTTT. Encoded protein: CASSSGLANTGELFF.

The chain is built from TRBV29-1 and TRBJ1-4; D perhaps matches TRBD1 (6 bases). Germline CDR1 is SQVTM and CDR2 is ANQGSEA. This CDR3 spans 14 amino acids. The V end was cut by 7 bases, the J end by 8 bases, with 20 bases between. CDR3 DNA: TGCAGCGCCCGAGGGGGGGGAGTTGGGGAAAAACTGTTTTTT. Amino acids: CSARGGGVGEKLFF. Full variable domain (rest looked up from reference TRBV29-1 and TRBJ1-4): SAVISQKPSRDICQRGTSLTIQCQVDSQVTMMFWYRQQPGQSLTLIATANQGSEATYESGFVIDKFPISRPNLTFSTLTVSNMSPEDSSIYLCSARGGGVGEKLFFGSGTQLSVL.

This chain uses TRBV27 with TRBJ2-1; the match to TRBD2 covers 8 bases. Germline assignment: CDR1 MNHEY and CDR2 SMNVEV (reference sequence). Germline trimming cut 9 bases from V and 3 bases from J; bases unmatched to any gene: 4. This CDR3 comprises 13 residues. This chain's CDR3 is CASRSGGYNEQFF. The CDR3 DNA follows: TGTGCCAGTAGAAGCGGGGGCTACAATGAGCAGTTCTTC.

The V and J genes are TRBV7-9 and TRBJ2-7; the D gene is possibly TRBD1 (5 bases). The CDR3 has 15 residues. Deletions cut 5 bases from V and 3 bases from J, with 17 bases between. Germline lookup yields CDR1 SEHNR and CDR2 FQNEAQ (reference sequence). The DNA for the CDR3 is TGTGCCAGCAGCCCACCCGATCCAGGGCGCTACGAGCAGTACTTC. Translating gives CASSPPDPGRYEQYF.

This chain uses TRBV27 with TRBJ1-1, with D maybe TRBD1 (5 bases). Germline CDR1 MNHEY, CDR2 SMNVEV (reference sequence). The CDR3 totals 14 residues. Trimming shortened V by 6 bases and J by 1 base, and 12 bases separated the two germline ends. The CDR3: CASRVGQKNTEAFF. CDR3 bases: TGTGCCAGCAGGGTGGGGCAGAAGAACACTGAAGCTTTCTTT.

The genes are TRBV19 and TRBJ1-2; 8 nucleotides align to TRBD1. The germline V gene encodes CDR1 LNHDA and CDR2 SQIVND (reference sequence). This CDR3 has 16 amino acids. V trimming: 3 bases; J trimming: 2 bases; junction bases outside the gene matches: 8. As DNA, the CDR3 is TGTGCCAGTAGTATCACCCTCGGACAGGGAAACTATGGCTACACCTTC. Translation: CASSITLGQGNYGYTF.

The genes are TRBV19 and TRBJ1-4; D remains unclear. The CDR3 is made up of 15 amino acids. The ends were cut back, 0 bases at V and 8 bases at J, with 13 bases in the middle. Germline V gene lookup returns CDR1 LNHDA and CDR2 SQIVND (reference sequence). CDR3 sequence reads: CASSIELPEGEKLFF. The CDR3 DNA sequence: TGTGCCAGTAGTATAGAACTTCCGGAGGGCGAAAAACTGTTTTTT.

The V gene is TRBV28, the J gene TRBJ2-7, with D possibly TRBD1 on 5 matching bases. CDR1 is MDHEN, CDR2 SYDVKM, per germline. The V gene lost 1 base and the J gene lost 4 bases, with 14 bases spanning the gap. The CDR3 totals 15 residues. The CDR3 protein is CASSLSLQGRYEQYF. The CDR3 nucleotides read TGTGCCAGCAGTTTATCTCTGCAGGGTCGGTACGAGCAGTACTTC.